These 10 T cell receptor beta chains share one sample of origin, sequenced in a study of T cell repertoires in cytomegalovirus infection. One entry per CDR3 protein results from TCRdb running MiXCR on the reads. The sample lists roughly 630,000 distinct CDR3 sequences, 20% to 30% occurring once. Sequenced sample: CD8+ T cells from PBMCs. These receptors originate from a human donor in good health (CMV status not recorded). Some clones in this sample may be carry-over from other donors' samples.

J is TRBJ2-3 and V is TRBV7-3; D remains unclear. CDR3 length equals 15 residues. Germline lookup yields CDR1 SGHTA and CDR2 FQGTGA. V was shortened by 3 bases and J by 4 bases, with 14 bases between the two germline ends. The CDR3 reads CASSFVGLPPDTQYF. The CDR3 DNA reads as TGTGCCAGCAGCTTTGTCGGGCTCCCCCCAGATACGCAGTATTTT.

V usage is TRBV28 and J usage is TRBJ1-1, with D unclear. CDR3 length: 19 residues. Looked up from germline, CDR1 is MDHEN and CDR2 is SYDVKM. With 7 bases removed from V and 1 base from J, the gap between germline ends came to 28 bases. Here the CDR3 reads CASIMGSHLPVARNTEAFF. In DNA form, the CDR3 reads TGTGCCAGCATTATGGGTAGTCATTTGCCAGTGGCGAGGAACACTGAAGCTTTCTTT.

The table lists this clonotype with many counts. As DNA, the CDR3 is TGTGCCAGCAGCCCCGGGACAGGGAAGGCCTACGAGCAGTACGTC. This gives the protein CASSPGTGKAYEQYV. The chain links TRBV7-8 to TRBJ2-7; 9 nucleotides line up with TRBD1. This CDR3 is built from 15 residues. The V and J ends lost 5 bases and 2 bases, in that order; junction bases with no gene match: 7. The germline V gene encodes CDR1 SGHVS and CDR2 FQNEAQ.

This clonotype was counted between two and nine times. This rearrangement joins TRBV28 to TRBJ1-5, with D perhaps matching TRBD1 (5 bases). Looked up from germline, CDR1 is MDHEN and CDR2 is SYDVKM. CDR3 length: 17 residues. V was shortened by 2 bases and J by 2 bases, with 16 bases between the two germline ends. CDR3 loop: CASSLDEGGTGNQPQHF. CDR3 coding DNA: TGTGCCAGCAGTTTAGACGAGGGAGGGACGGGCAATCAGCCCCAGCATTTT.

This clonotype came up many times. The V call is TRBV7-9, the J call TRBJ2-5, with a possible D match to TRBD2 (6 bases). Germline V gene data show CDR1 as SEHNR and CDR2 as FQNEAQ (reference sequence). The CDR3 is 14 residues long. The V and J ends lost 2 bases and 4 bases respectively, with 11 bases between them. For the CDR3, the DNA is TGTGCCAGCAGCTTAAAAAGGGGAGGAGAGACCCAGTACTTC. Residues: CASSLKRGGETQYF.

This clonotype was detected only once. J is TRBJ1-1 and V is TRBV6-8; TRBD1 might be the D (6 bases). Trimming took 7 bases from V and 11 from J, leaving 26 bases between them. CDR3 length: 15 amino acids. Germline assignment: CDR1 MNHGY and CDR2 SAAAGT. The CDR3 nucleotides read TGTGCCAGCACGAACCCGGGACAAAACCCCACTGTTGCTTTCTTT. Amino acid sequence: CASTNPGQNPTVAFF.

The J gene is TRBJ1-1, the V gene TRBV7-9, with 8 bases lining up with TRBD1. V lost 6 bases to trimming and J lost 5 bases; unmatched junction nucleotides: 8. The length of the CDR3 is 14 residues. CDR1 and CDR2 from the germline V gene are SEHNR and FQNEAQ (reference sequence). The CDR3 DNA reads TGTGCCAGCAGGTCTTCGACAGGGGCTACTGAAGCTTTCTTT. It specifies CASRSSTGATEAFF.

This clonotype occurred many times. The genes are TRBV7-9 and TRBJ2-5, with TRBD1 identical over 10 bases. This CDR3 has 17 residues. The trim removed 5 bases at V and 1 base at J, leaving 10 bases unmatched. The V gene's germline CDR1 is SEHNR and CDR2 FQNEAQ (reference sequence). CDR3 region: CASSTPIRDRGQETQYF. CDR3 DNA sequence: TGTGCCAGCAGCACCCCTATCCGGGACAGGGGCCAAGAGACCCAGTACTTC. The variable domain in full, completed from reference TRBV7-9 and TRBJ2-5, reads DTGVSQNPRHKITKRGQNVTFRCDPISEHNRLYWYRQTLGQGPEFLTYFQNEAQLEKSRLLSDRFSAERPKGSFSTLEIQRTEQGDSAMYLCASSTPIRDRGQETQYFGPGTRLLVL.

The V call is TRBV9, the J call TRBJ2-1; D ambiguous. The CDR3 runs 17 residues. CDR1 and CDR2 (germline): SGDLS, YYNGEE. V was cut by 0 bases and J by 2 bases, with 15 bases left in between. The CDR3 reads CASSVDVGTEPYNEQFF. The DNA of the CDR3 is TGTGCCAGCAGCGTAGATGTGGGAACCGAGCCCTACAATGAGCAGTTCTTC.

This clonotype appeared a single time. This chain uses TRBV28 with TRBJ2-2; D unclear. CDR1 and CDR2 from the germline V gene are MDHEN and SYDVKM. The V and J ends lost 3 bases and 6 bases respectively, with 17 bases between them. This CDR3 comprises 16 residues. CDR3 region: CASSFLFARSSGELFF. CDR3 in DNA: TGTGCCAGCAGTTTCTTATTCGCCCGATCGTCCGGGGAGCTGTTTTTT. The entire variable domain, with the rest obtained from reference TRBV28 and TRBJ2-2, is as follows: DVKVTQSSRYLVKRTGEKVFLECVQDMDHENMFWYRQDPGLGLRLIYFSYDVKMKEKGDIPEGYSVSREKKERFSLILESASTNQTSMYLCASSFLFARSSGELFFGEGSRLTVL.